The entry below gives a single T cell receptor beta chain sequence along with its context. The data stem from a study of blood T cell repertoires in COVID-19. Using immunoSEQ multiplex PCR, the repertoire was profiled, and TCRdb retains in-frame clones only, with some absent. The data contain tens of thousands of clones, 70% to 90% of them seen just once; the ten biggest clones take up over 10%. CDR1 and CDR2 from the germline V gene are DFQATT and SNEGSKA (reference sequence). The CDR3 loop spans 14 amino acids. Trimming took 3 bases from V and 4 from J; bases not matched to a gene: 4. The chain joins TRBV20-1 to TRBJ1-2; 11 nucleotides align to TRBD1. The sequence derives from a man between 65 and 80 years old with active COVID-19. Sample: peripheral blood. CDR3 coding DNA: TGCAGTGCTAGTGGGACAGGGGGGTTCTATGGCTACACCTTC. Encoded protein: CSASGTGGFYGYTF.